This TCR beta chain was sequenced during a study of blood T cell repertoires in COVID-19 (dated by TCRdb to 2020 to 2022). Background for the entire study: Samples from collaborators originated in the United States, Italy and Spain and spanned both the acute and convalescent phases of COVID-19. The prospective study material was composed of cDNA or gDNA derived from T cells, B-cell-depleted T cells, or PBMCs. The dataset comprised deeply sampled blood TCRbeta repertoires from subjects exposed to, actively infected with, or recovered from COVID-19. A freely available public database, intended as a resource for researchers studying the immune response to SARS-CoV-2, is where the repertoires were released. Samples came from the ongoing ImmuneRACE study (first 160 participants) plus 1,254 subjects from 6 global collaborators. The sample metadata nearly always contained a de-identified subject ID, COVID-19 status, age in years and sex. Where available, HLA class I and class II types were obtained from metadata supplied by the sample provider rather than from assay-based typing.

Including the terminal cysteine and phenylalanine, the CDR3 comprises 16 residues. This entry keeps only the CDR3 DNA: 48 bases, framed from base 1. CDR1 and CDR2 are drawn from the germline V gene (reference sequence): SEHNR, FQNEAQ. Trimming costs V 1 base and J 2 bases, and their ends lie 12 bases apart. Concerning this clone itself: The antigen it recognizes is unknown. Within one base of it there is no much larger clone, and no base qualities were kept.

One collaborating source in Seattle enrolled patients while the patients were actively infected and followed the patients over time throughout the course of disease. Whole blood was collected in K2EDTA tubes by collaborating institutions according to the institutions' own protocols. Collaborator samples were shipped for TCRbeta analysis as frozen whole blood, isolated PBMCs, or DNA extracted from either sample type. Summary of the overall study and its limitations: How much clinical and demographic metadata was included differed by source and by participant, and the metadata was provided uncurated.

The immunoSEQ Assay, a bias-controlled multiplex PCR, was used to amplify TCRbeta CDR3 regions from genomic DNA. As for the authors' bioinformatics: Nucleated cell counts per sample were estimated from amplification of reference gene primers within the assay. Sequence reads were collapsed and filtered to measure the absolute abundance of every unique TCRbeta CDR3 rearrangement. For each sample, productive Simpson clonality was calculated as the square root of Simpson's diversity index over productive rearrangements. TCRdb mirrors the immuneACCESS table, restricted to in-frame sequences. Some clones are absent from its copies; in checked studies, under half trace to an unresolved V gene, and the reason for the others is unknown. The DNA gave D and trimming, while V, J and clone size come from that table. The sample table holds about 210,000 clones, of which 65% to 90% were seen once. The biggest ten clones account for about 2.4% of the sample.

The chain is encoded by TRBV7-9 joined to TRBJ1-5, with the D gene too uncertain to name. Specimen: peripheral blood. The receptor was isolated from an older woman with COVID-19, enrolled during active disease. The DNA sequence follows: TGTGCCAGCAGCTTAGGTGGGTCCGGAGGCAATCAGCCCCAGCATTTT. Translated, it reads CASSLGGSGGNQPQHF.